Below are 9 T cell receptor beta chains sequenced from a single sample in a study of CD8+CD57+ T cells in acquired aplastic anemia. Both TCR beta VDJ combination and CDR3 sequence profiling were carried out. Genomic DNA was the template for this profiling. TCRdb re-called the reads with MiXCR, one entry per CDR3 protein. The repertoire holds 150,000 to 180,000 distinct CDR3 sequences, with around half as singletons. It was patients with CD8+CD57+ cell expansion by flow cytometry who were chosen for sequencing. Sequencing used sorted CD4+, CD8+, or CD8+CD57+ T cells (not recorded which) from PBMCs. The origin of the receptors is a human donor with aplastic anemia.

This clonotype has a count of ten or more. V gene TRBV5-5 combines with J gene TRBJ1-1; no definite D call. V was trimmed by 0 bases and J by 4 bases, leaving 4 bases between them. Germline V lookup: CDR1 SGHKS, CDR2 YYEKEE (reference sequence). The CDR3 totals 12 residues. For the CDR3, the DNA is TGTGCCAGCAGCTTGGCCAGCACTGAAGCTTTCTTT. This sequence encodes CASSLASTEAFF.

As regards this clonotype: A read error may account for a junction end that differs from germline. The rearrangement joins TRBV25-1 to TRBJ1-1; tentatively, D is TRBD1 (5 bases). The CDR3 is 16 residues long. In germline, CDR1 is MGHDK, CDR2 SYGVNS. The CDR3 region is CACSATAGGAVTEAFF. CDR3 DNA: TGTGCCTGCAGTGCTACGGCCGGAGGGGCTGTGACTGAAGCTTTCTTT.

This chain links TRBV19 with TRBJ2-3; no clear D. The germline V and J ends were trimmed by 6 bases and 3 bases, with 10 bases remaining between them. Germline values: CDR1 LNHDA, CDR2 SQIVND (reference sequence). The CDR3 spans 13 residues. CDR3 DNA sequence: TGTGCCAGTAGGAGTGCAGGTACAGATACGCAGTATTTT. As protein: CASRSAGTDTQYF. Using reference TRBV19 and TRBJ2-3 for the parts outside the CDR3, the full variable domain is DGGITQSPKYLFRKEGQNVTLSCEQNLNHDAMYWYRQDPGQGLRLIYYSQIVNDFQKGDIAEGYSVSREKKESFPLTVTSAQKNPTAFYLCASRSAGTDTQYFGPGTRLTVL.

The CDR3 coding sequence is TGTGCCAGCAGCAGAGACGGACAGGGGGGCACAGATACGCAGTATTTT. It specifies CASSRDGQGGTDTQYF. V gene TRBV7-6 combines with J gene TRBJ2-3, with TRBD1 identical over 10 bases. This CDR3 contains 16 residues. The germline V gene has CDR1 SGHVS and CDR2 FNYEAQ. V lost 5 bases to trimming and J lost 1 base; unmatched junction nucleotides: 6.

As concerns this clonotype: Its ends do not fully match the called genes, so a read error is possible. J is TRBJ2-3 and V is TRBV6-1; D is possibly TRBD1 or TRBD2 (5 bases each). This CDR3 is 14 amino acids long. From germline, CDR1 is MNHNS and CDR2 SASEGT. The CDR3 region has the DNA TGTGCCAGCAGTGCGGGGCTTAGCACAGATACGCCGTATTTT. Amino acid sequence: CASSAGLSTDTPYF.

This clonotype has a count of ten or more. This chain joins TRBV19 and TRBJ1-2; TRBD1 is a possible D gene (5 bases). The CDR3 loop spans 13 amino acids. With 3 bases removed from V and 3 bases from J, the gap between germline ends came to 8 bases. Germline CDR1 is LNHDA and CDR2 is SQIVND (reference sequence). The CDR3 DNA reads TGTGCCAGTAGTATGACAGCAGACTATGGCTACACCTTC. Protein sequence: CASSMTADYGYTF.

The CDR3 loop reads CASSIDRVNTEAFF. The CDR3 region has the DNA TGTGCCAGTAGTATAGATCGAGTTAACACTGAAGCTTTCTTT. This chain uses TRBV19 with TRBJ1-1; D ambiguous. CDR1 LNHDA and CDR2 SQIVND come from the germline V gene (reference sequence). Trimming removed 0 bases at V and 2 bases at J, with 7 bases between. The CDR3 totals 14 residues.

CDR3 in DNA: TGCGCCAGCAGCTTGGAGACTAGCGGGAGCTACGAGCAGTACTTC. It yields the protein CASSLETSGSYEQYF. The V gene is TRBV5-1, the J gene TRBJ2-7; TRBD2 matches 12 bases. The junction had 1 base not matched to a gene; V was cut back by 0 bases and J by 3 bases. The CDR3 is made up of 15 amino acids. Germline lookup yields CDR1 SGHRS and CDR2 YFSETQ.

The V call is TRBV6-1, the J call TRBJ1-5, with 8 bases identical to TRBD1. In germline, CDR1 is MNHNS, CDR2 SASEGT. This CDR3 has 16 residues. Unmatched junction bases numbered 10, after V lost 5 bases and J lost 4 bases. Written as DNA, the CDR3 is TGTGCCAGCAGTCTGACAGACAGGGGCAGAAATCAGCCCCAGCATTTT. This translates into CASSLTDRGRNQPQHF.